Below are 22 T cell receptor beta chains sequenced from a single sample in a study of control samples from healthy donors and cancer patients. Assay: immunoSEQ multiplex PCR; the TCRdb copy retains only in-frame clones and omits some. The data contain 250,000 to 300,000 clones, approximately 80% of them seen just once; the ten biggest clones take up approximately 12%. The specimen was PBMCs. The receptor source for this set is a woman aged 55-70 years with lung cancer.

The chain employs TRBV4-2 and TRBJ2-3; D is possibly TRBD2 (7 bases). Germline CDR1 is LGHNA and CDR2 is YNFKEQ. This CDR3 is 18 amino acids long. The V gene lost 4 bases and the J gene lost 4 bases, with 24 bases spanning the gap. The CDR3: CASSPAARGGGMADTQYF. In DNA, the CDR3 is TGTGCCAGCAGCCCCGCCGCCCGAGGGGGGGGCATGGCAGATACGCAGTATTTT.

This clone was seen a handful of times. Here the CDR3 DNA reads TGTGCCAGTAGTATAGATCGATTTTACGAGCAGTACTTC. Translation gives CASSIDRFYEQYF. The V call is TRBV19, the J call TRBJ2-7; D gene uncertain. The CDR3 length is 13 residues. In germline, CDR1 is LNHDA, CDR2 SQIVND (reference sequence). Trimming removed 0 bases at V and 4 bases at J, with 7 bases between.

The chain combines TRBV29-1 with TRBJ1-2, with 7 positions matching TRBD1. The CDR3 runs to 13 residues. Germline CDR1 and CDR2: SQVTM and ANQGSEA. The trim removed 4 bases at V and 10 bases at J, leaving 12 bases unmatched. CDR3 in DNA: TGCAGCGTTGCCCTCCTGGAAGGGACAGCCTACACCTTC. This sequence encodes CSVALLEGTAYTF.

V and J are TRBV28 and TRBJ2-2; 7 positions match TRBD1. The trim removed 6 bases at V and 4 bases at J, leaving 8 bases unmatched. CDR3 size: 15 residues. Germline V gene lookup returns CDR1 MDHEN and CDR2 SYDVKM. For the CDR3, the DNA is TGTGCCAGCAGGTCGACAGGGCGACGCACCGGGGAGCTGTTTTTT. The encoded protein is CASRSTGRRTGELFF.

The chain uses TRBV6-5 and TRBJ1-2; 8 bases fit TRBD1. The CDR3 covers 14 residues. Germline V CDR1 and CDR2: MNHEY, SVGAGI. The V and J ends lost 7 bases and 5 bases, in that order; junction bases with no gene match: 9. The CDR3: CASTSGQGLYGYTF. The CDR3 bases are TGTGCCAGCACCTCTGGACAGGGCCTTTATGGCTACACCTTC.

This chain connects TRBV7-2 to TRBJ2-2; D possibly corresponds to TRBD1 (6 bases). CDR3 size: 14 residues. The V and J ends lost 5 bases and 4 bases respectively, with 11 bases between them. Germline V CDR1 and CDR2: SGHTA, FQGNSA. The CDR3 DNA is TGTGCCAGCAGCCCGGACAGATTCACCGGGGAGCTGTTTTTT. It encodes CASSPDRFTGELFF.

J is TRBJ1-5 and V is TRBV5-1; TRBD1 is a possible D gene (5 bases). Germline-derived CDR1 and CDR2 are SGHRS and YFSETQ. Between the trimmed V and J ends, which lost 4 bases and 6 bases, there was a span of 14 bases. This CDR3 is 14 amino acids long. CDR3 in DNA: TGCGCCAGCAGCCCCACCGGGGGTGGTCAGCCCCAGCATTTT. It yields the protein CASSPTGGGQPQHF.

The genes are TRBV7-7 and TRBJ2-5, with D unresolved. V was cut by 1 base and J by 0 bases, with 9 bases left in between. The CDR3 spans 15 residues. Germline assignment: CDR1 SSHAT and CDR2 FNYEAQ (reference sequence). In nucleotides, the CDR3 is TGTGCCAGCAGCTTAGGTCGGACCTACCAAGAGACCCAGTACTTC. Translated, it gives CASSLGRTYQETQYF.

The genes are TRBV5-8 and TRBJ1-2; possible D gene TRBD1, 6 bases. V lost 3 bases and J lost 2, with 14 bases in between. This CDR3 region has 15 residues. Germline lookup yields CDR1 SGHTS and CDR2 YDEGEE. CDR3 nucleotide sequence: TGTGCCAGCAGCTACGCTGGCAGGGGAAACTATGGCTACACCTTC. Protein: CASSYAGRGNYGYTF.

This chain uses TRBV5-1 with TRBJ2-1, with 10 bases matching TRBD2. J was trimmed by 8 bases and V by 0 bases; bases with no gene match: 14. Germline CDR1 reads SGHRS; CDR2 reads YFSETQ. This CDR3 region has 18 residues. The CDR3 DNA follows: TGCGCCAGCAGCTTGGGAAAAAGCGGGGGGGCCTTTTTTGATGAGCAGTTCTTC. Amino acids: CASSLGKSGGAFFDEQFF. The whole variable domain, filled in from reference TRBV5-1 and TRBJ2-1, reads KAGVTQTPRYLIKTRGQQVTLSCSPISGHRSVSWYQQTPGQGLQFLFEYFSETQRNKGNFPGRFSGRQFSNSRSEMNVSTLELGDSALYLCASSLGKSGGAFFDEQFFGPGTRLTVL.

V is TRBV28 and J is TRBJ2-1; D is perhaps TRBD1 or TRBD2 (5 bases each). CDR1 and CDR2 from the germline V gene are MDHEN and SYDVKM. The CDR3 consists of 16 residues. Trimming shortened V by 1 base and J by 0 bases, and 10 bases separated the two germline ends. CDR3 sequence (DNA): TGTGCCAGCAGTTTATTGGGACGGGGCTCCTACAATGAGCAGTTCTTC. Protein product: CASSLLGRGSYNEQFF.

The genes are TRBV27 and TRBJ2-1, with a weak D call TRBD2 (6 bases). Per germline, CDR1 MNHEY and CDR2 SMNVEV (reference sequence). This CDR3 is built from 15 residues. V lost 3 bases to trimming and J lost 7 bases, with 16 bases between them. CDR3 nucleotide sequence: TGTGCCAGCAGTTTCTGGTTGGGAGGAGGGAATGAGCAGTTCTTC. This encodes CASSFWLGGGNEQFF.

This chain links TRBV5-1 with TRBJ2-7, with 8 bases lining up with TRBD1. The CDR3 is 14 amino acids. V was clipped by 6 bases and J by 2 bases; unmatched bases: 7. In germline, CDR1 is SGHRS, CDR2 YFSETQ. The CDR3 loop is CASTRGQGAYEQYF. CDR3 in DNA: TGCGCCAGCACTCGAGGACAGGGCGCCTACGAGCAGTACTTC.

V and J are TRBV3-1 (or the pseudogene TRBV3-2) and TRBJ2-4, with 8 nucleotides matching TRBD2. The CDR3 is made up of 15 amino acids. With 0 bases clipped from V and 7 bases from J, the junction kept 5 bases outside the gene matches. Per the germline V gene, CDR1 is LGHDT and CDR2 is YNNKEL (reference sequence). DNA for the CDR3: TGTGCCAGCAGCCAAGATACTAGCGGAGCCAACATTCAGTACTTC. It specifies CASSQDTSGANIQYF.

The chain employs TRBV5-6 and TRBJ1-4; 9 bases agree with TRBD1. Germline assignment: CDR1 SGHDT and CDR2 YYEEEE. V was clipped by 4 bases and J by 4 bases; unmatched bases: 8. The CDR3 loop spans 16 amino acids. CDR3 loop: CASSLTGTGHNEKLFF. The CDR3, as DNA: TGTGCCAGCAGCCTCACCGGGACAGGGCATAATGAAAAACTGTTTTTT.

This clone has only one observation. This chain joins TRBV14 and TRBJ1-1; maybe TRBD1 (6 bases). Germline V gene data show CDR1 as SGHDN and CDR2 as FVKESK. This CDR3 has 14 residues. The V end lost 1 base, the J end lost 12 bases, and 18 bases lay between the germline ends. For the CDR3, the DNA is TGTGCCAGCAGCCAAGTTTCGGGGGCCCTAGGATCTTTCTTT. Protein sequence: CASSQVSGALGSFF.

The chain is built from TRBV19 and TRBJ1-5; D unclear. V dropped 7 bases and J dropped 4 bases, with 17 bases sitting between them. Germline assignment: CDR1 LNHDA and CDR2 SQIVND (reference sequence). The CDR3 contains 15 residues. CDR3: CASTSGQALNQPQHF. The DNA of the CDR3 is TGTGCCAGTACTTCCGGGCAGGCACTGAATCAGCCCCAGCATTTT.

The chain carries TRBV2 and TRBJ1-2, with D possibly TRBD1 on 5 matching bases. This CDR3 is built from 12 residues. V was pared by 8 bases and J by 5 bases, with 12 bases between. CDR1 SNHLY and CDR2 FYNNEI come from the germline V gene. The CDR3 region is CASQGGAYGYTF. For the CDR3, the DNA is TGTGCCAGCCAGGGTGGGGCGTATGGCTACACCTTC.

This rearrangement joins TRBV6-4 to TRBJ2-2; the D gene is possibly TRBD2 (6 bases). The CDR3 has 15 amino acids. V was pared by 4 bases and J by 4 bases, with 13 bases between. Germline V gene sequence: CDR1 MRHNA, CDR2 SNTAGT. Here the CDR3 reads CASSVEMTSTGELFF. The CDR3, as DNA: TGTGCCAGCAGTGTCGAAATGACTAGCACCGGGGAGCTGTTTTTT.

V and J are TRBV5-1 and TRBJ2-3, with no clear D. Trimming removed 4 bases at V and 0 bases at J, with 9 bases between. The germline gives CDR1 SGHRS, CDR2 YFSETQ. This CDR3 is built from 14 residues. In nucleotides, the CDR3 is TGCGCCAGCAGCGCCACAGCGAGCACAGATACGCAGTATTTT. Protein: CASSATASTDTQYF.

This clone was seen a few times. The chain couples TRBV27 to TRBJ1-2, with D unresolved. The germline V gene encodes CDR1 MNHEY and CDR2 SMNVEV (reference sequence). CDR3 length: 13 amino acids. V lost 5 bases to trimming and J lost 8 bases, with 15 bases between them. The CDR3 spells CASSPGPSQGYTF. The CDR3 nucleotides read TGTGCCAGCAGTCCCGGCCCTTCCCAGGGCTACACCTTC.

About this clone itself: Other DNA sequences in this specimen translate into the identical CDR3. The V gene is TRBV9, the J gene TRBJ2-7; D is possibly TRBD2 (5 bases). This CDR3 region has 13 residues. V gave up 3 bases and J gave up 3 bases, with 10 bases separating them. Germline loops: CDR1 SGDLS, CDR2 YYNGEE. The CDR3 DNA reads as TGTGCCAGCAGCGGATTACTAGGCTACGAGCAGTACTTC. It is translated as CASSGLLGYEQYF.